The 29 T cell receptor beta chains listed next were all sequenced from one sample in a study of blood T cell repertoires in COVID-19. Repertoires were generated with immunoSEQ multiplex PCR, while TCRdb's copy carries only in-frame clones and drops some. This sample carries roughly 66,000 clones, around 93% of them seen once, and the ten largest clones take under 8.5%. Sequenced sample: peripheral blood. The origin of the receptors is a human donor in a cohort sampled during active COVID-19.

The V gene is TRBV21-1, the J gene TRBJ2-7; the D call of TRBD1 is as the table states it, not checked on the DNA. TRBV21-1 is tagged as a pseudogene. The CDR3 is made up of 17 amino acids. CDR3 region: CASSLLWQGRNPYEQYF. As DNA, the CDR3 is TGTGCCAGCAGCCTCCTATGGCAGGGAAGAAATCCCTACGAGCAGTACTTC.

The chain joins TRBV28 to TRBJ1-2; D perhaps matches TRBD1 (5 bases). The V gene's germline CDR1 is MDHEN and CDR2 SYDVKM. V was trimmed by 5 bases and J by 8 bases, leaving 21 bases between them. The CDR3 contains 15 residues. CDR3 nucleotide sequence: TGTGCCAGCAGTCTAGGAGGGACGGACATTTACGGCTACACCTTC. Protein: CASSLGGTDIYGYTF.

The chain is built from TRBV7-9 and TRBJ2-5; 9 bases match TRBD2. V lost 7 bases, J lost 4 bases, and 7 bases stayed unmatched. The V gene's germline CDR1 is SEHNR and CDR2 FQNEAQ (reference sequence). This CDR3 contains 14 residues. CDR3 loop: CASKDSGSRETQYF. As DNA, the CDR3 is TGTGCCAGCAAAGATAGCGGGAGTAGAGAGACCCAGTACTTC.

V gene TRBV9 combines with J gene TRBJ1-3, with D possibly TRBD1 on 5 matching bases. The CDR3 runs 13 residues. The germline V and J ends were trimmed by 0 bases and 8 bases, with 9 bases remaining between them. Per the germline V gene, CDR1 is SGDLS and CDR2 is YYNGEE. The DNA for the CDR3 is TGTGCCAGCAGCGTAGAAACAGGAGACACCATATATTTT. The encoded protein is CASSVETGDTIYF.

The rearrangement links TRBV4-1 to TRBJ1-4, with 8 bases identical to TRBD1. The CDR3 is 15 amino acids. The junction had 3 bases not matched to a gene; V was cut back by 3 bases and J by 3 bases. Germline V gene data show CDR1 as MGHRA and CDR2 as YSYEKL. DNA of the CDR3: TGCGCCAGCAGCCATAACAGGGGGGCTAATGAAAAACTGTTTTTT. This sequence encodes CASSHNRGANEKLFF.

The J gene is TRBJ1-1, the V gene TRBV6-6; tentative D call: TRBD1 (6 bases). CDR3 size: 15 residues. Between the trimmed V and J ends, which lost 10 bases and 5 bases, there was a span of 23 bases. CDR1 and CDR2 (germline): MNHNY, SVGAGI (reference sequence). Here the CDR3 reads CATQGPTGRGTEAFF. DNA for the CDR3: TGTGCCACCCAGGGCCCCACAGGGAGGGGGACTGAAGCTTTCTTT.

CDR3 region: CASSSQGLEATEAFF. In nucleotides, the CDR3 is TGTGCCAGCAGTTCACAGGGGTTGGAAGCCACTGAAGCTTTCTTT. The rearrangement joins TRBV6-6 to TRBJ1-1; 7 bases align to TRBD1. Germline V CDR1 and CDR2: MNHNY, SVGAGI (reference sequence). CDR3 size: 15 residues. V shed 4 bases, J shed 4 bases, and the junction held 9 bases outside the gene matches.

The CDR3 DNA follows: TGTGCCAGCAGCGACAGTGGGGGGGCGGGCAATGAAAAACTGTTTTTT. Amino acid sequence: CASSDSGGAGNEKLFF. The V gene is TRBV9, the J gene TRBJ1-4; D is possibly TRBD1 (6 bases). CDR3 length: 16 residues. V shed 3 bases and J shed 5 bases, with 17 bases lying between them. Looked up from germline, CDR1 is SGDLS and CDR2 is YYNGEE.

This clone has only one observation. The chain combines TRBV20-1 with TRBJ1-2; 8 bases line up with TRBD1. The CDR3 is 11 amino acids. Germline V gene data show CDR1 as DFQATT and CDR2 as SNEGSKA (reference sequence). J lost 7 bases, V lost 7 bases, and 5 bases had no gene match. The CDR3, as DNA: TGCAGTGTAAGGCAGGGGGCTGGCTACACCTTC. Its translation: CSVRQGAGYTF.

The V call is TRBV5-1, the J call TRBJ2-7; 11 nucleotides line up with TRBD2. Germline assignment: CDR1 SGHRS and CDR2 YFSETQ. This CDR3 spans 15 amino acids. Germline trimming cut 0 bases from V and 3 bases from J; bases unmatched to any gene: 2. CDR3: CASSLEGTSGYEQYF. The CDR3, as DNA: TGCGCCAGCAGCTTGGAAGGGACTAGCGGCTACGAGCAGTACTTC.

CDR3 loop: CASSFPGLTSTDTQYF. The CDR3, as DNA: TGCGCCAGCAGCTTCCCTGGACTAACTAGCACAGATACGCAGTATTTT. V gene TRBV5-1 combines with J gene TRBJ2-3; tentative D call: TRBD2 (6 bases). V lost 2 bases to trimming and J lost 0 bases, with 13 bases between them. This CDR3 is 16 amino acids long. Per the germline V gene, CDR1 is SGHRS and CDR2 is YFSETQ.

This rearrangement joins TRBV2 to TRBJ2-5, with 10 bases that match TRBD1. Germline CDR1 is SNHLY and CDR2 is FYNNEI. The junction had 7 bases not matched to a gene; V was cut back by 7 bases and J by 5 bases. The CDR3 is made up of 14 amino acids. CDR3 nucleotides: TGTGCCAGCACGGGACAGGGGTTAGGGGAGACCCAGTACTTC. This translates into CASTGQGLGETQYF.

This clone was counted once. This chain links TRBV11-3 with TRBJ2-1; 10 positions match TRBD2. The CDR3 is made up of 12 amino acids. J lost 15 bases, V lost 4 bases, and 6 bases had no gene match. CDR1 and CDR2 from the germline V gene are SGHNT and YENEEA. CDR3 nucleotides: TGTGCCAGCAGCTCCATAGCGGGGGGAAGGTTCTTC. Residues: CASSSIAGGRFF.

The chain combines TRBV30 with TRBJ1-1; no firm D call. The V and J ends lost 2 bases and 4 bases respectively, with 20 bases between them. CDR3 length: 16 residues. Germline V lookup: CDR1 GTSNPN, CDR2 SVGIG (reference sequence). The DNA for the CDR3 is TGTGCCTGGAGTTGGGTGGAGGGATACCTAGGCACTGAAGCTTTCTTT. This sequence encodes CAWSWVEGYLGTEAFF.

The chain has TRBV5-1 and TRBJ1-1; a weak D match, TRBD1 (6 bases). There are 14 residues in the CDR3. CDR1 SGHRS and CDR2 YFSETQ come from the germline V gene. With 5 bases removed from V and 7 bases from J, the gap between germline ends came to 18 bases. CDR3 loop: CASSYSTGSGEAFF. The CDR3 DNA sequence: TGCGCCAGCAGTTATAGTACAGGGTCCGGTGAAGCTTTCTTT.

The J gene is TRBJ2-5, the V gene TRBV7-8, with TRBD2 matching 8 bases. The V gene end was trimmed by 3 bases and the J gene end by 5 bases; junction bases not matched to a gene: 2. This CDR3 comprises 13 residues. From germline, CDR1 is SGHVS and CDR2 FQNEAQ. This chain's CDR3 is CASSLTSAETQYF. CDR3 sequence (DNA): TGTGCCAGCAGCTTGACTAGCGCGGAGACCCAGTACTTC.

The V and J genes are TRBV21-1 and TRBJ2-7; the DNA was not compared with TRBD2, the D call given in the table. TRBV21-1 is a known pseudogene. The CDR3 spans 16 residues. In DNA, the CDR3 is TGTGCCAGCAGCAATCCTCCGCGGGTGGCAGACTACGAGCAGTACTTC. This gives the protein CASSNPPRVADYEQYF.

This clone was seen a single time. The V call is TRBV4-1, the J call TRBJ2-1; D is unclear. The CDR3 has 14 amino acids. Germline V gene lookup returns CDR1 MGHRA and CDR2 YSYEKL. Deletions cut 0 bases from V and 4 bases from J, with 7 bases between. CDR3 in DNA: TGCGCCAGCAGCCAAGATGAGGTATACAATGAGCAGTTCTTC. It encodes CASSQDEVYNEQFF.

This clone was observed a single time. The CDR3: CASSLRGWDEQYF. CDR3 nucleotides: TGTGCCAGCAGTCTCAGGGGTTGGGACGAGCAGTACTTC. J is TRBJ2-7 and V is TRBV28; D is perhaps TRBD1 (6 bases). V gave up 5 bases and J gave up 5 bases, with 13 bases separating them. In germline, CDR1 is MDHEN, CDR2 SYDVKM. CDR3 size: 13 residues.

This chain connects TRBV24-1 to TRBJ1-4; D ambiguous. The germline V gene has CDR1 KGHDR and CDR2 SFDVKD. The V end lost 10 bases, the J end lost 0 bases, and 20 bases lay between the germline ends. The CDR3 loop spans 17 amino acids. In DNA, the CDR3 is TGTGCCACTAGGACTGGTACGGATAAAGCAACTAATGAAAAACTGTTTTTT. Its translation: CATRTGTDKATNEKLFF.

The chain joins TRBV9 to TRBJ2-5; TRBD2 aligns across 7 bases. The CDR3 is 15 amino acids. V dropped 2 bases and J dropped 5; count of bases not matched to a gene: 9. CDR1 is SGDLS, CDR2 YYNGEE, per germline. Written as DNA, the CDR3 is TGTGCCAGCAGCGTCAATACGGGAGGTACGGAGACCCAGTACTTC. Translation gives CASSVNTGGTETQYF.

The chain employs TRBV20-1 and TRBJ2-5; tentative D call: TRBD2 (6 bases). CDR3 size: 16 residues. Per the germline V gene, CDR1 is DFQATT and CDR2 is SNEGSKA (reference sequence). Trimming removed 3 bases from V and 2 bases from J, with 19 bases in between. The CDR3 DNA sequence: TGCAGTGCTAGTGGCGGAAGTGGGCTAGCGCAAGAGACCCAGTACTTC. It translates to CSASGGSGLAQETQYF.

This clone was detected only a few times. V gene TRBV3-1 (or the pseudogene TRBV3-2) combines with J gene TRBJ2-5; perhaps TRBD2 as D (5 bases). Germline V gene lookup returns CDR1 LGHDT and CDR2 YNNKEL (reference sequence). V was cut by 4 bases and J by 1 base, with 10 bases left in between. The CDR3 length is 14 residues. CDR3 protein: CASSPLGVQETQYF. CDR3 in DNA: TGTGCCAGCAGCCCTCTGGGAGTCCAAGAGACCCAGTACTTC.

The chain carries TRBV5-1 and TRBJ2-7, with 10 nucleotides matching TRBD2. The CDR3 runs to 16 residues. J was trimmed by 3 bases and V by 4 bases; bases with no gene match: 10. Germline V gives CDR1 SGHRS, CDR2 YFSETQ. The CDR3 reads CASSPGRVAGGYEQYF. DNA for the CDR3: TGCGCCAGCAGCCCGGGTAGGGTAGCGGGAGGCTACGAGCAGTACTTC.

The chain recombines TRBV4-3 with TRBJ2-3, with 8 bases identical to TRBD1. The CDR3 is 16 residues long. Unmatched junction bases numbered 3, after V lost 0 bases and J lost 1 base. The germline CDR1 and CDR2 sequences are LGHNA and YSLEER. This chain's CDR3 is CASSQDGGQGTDTQYF. As DNA, the CDR3 is TGCGCCAGCAGCCAAGATGGGGGACAGGGCACAGATACGCAGTATTTT.

Written as DNA, the CDR3 is TGTGCCAGCAGCCCAAGGGGCTCCGGGACTAGCGGGATCAATGAGCAGTTCTTC. It translates to CASSPRGSGTSGINEQFF. The chain couples TRBV3-1 (or the pseudogene TRBV3-2) to TRBJ2-1; 13 positions match TRBD2. The CDR3 extends over 18 amino acids. After removal of 4 bases from V and 6 bases from J, the junction contained 12 bases not matched to a gene. Germline CDR1 and CDR2: LGHDT and YNNKEL (reference sequence).

This chain joins TRBV10-2 and TRBJ2-3; 9 nucleotides align to TRBD1. This CDR3 comprises 16 residues. Germline CDR1 reads WSHSY; CDR2 reads SAAADI. Unmatched junction bases numbered 11, after V lost 6 bases and J lost 4 bases. Here the CDR3 reads CASRAPKGQGPDTQYF. For the CDR3, the DNA is TGCGCCAGCAGAGCGCCGAAGGGACAGGGACCAGATACGCAGTATTTT.

The rearrangement links TRBV5-1 to TRBJ1-1; 7 nucleotides line up with TRBD1. From germline, CDR1 is SGHRS and CDR2 YFSETQ. Unmatched junction bases numbered 4, after V lost 1 base and J lost 4 bases. The length of the CDR3 is 14 residues. As DNA, the CDR3 is TGCGCCAGCAGCTTGCCCGCAGGGGGCACTGAAGCTTTCTTT. It translates to CASSLPAGGTEAFF. The whole variable domain, remainder taken from reference TRBV5-1 and TRBJ1-1, is KAGVTQTPRYLIKTRGQQVTLSCSPISGHRSVSWYQQTPGQGLQFLFEYFSETQRNKGNFPGRFSGRQFSNSRSEMNVSTLELGDSALYLCASSLPAGGTEAFFGQGTRLTVV.

In the case of this clone: Sequence at one end of the junction differs from germline and may be a read error. The V call is TRBV19, the J call TRBJ1-5; 7 nucleotides agree with TRBD1. Germline V gene lookup returns CDR1 LNHDA and CDR2 SQIVND (reference sequence). The CDR3 runs to 14 residues. This CDR3 reads CASSRTGTAQSPIF. DNA for the CDR3: TGTGCCAGTAGTAGAACCGGGACAGCCCAGTCCCCGATTTTT.